A single sample gave rise to the 25 T cell receptor beta chains below, sequenced in a study of CD8+ T cells in alopecia areata listed by TCRdb under 2018. The time point label, read with the paper, signifies: around 28 days on oral tofacitinib. The treatment or condition label, as the study defines it: oral pan-JAK inhibitor, 5-10 mg twice daily. The protocol used for the library was the immunoSEQ multiplex PCR assay. RNA was extracted from all samples and reverse transcribed into cDNA, which served as template for TCR sequencing. This immuneACCESS table, as held by TCRdb, lists in-frame sequences with V and J called but not all clones. Of the missing ones, under half trace to an unresolved V gene in checked studies; the others have no known cause. Counted in this sample were some 120,000 clones; over 60% of them appeared once. The leading ten clones occupy approximately 5.1% of the sample. The input for sequencing was CD4+ T cells sorted from blood, taken at week 4, from a patient treated with tofacitinib. These receptors came from a human donor with alopecia areata.

The genes are TRBV6-5 and TRBJ1-6, with D tentatively TRBD1 (6 bases). The V gene's germline CDR1 is MNHEY and CDR2 SVGAGI. The length of the CDR3 is 14 residues. V was trimmed by 5 bases and J by 10 bases, leaving 15 bases between them. The CDR3 loop reads CASSQYRETSPLHF. CDR3 sequence (DNA): TGTGCCAGCAGTCAATACAGGGAGACCTCACCCCTCCACTTT.

This sequence joins TRBV27 and TRBJ1-5; D ambiguous. The CDR3 length is 13 residues. CDR1 is MNHEY and CDR2 is SMNVEV in the germline V gene (reference sequence). The V end lost 2 bases, the J end lost 4 bases, and 6 bases lay between the germline ends. The CDR3 region has the DNA TGTGCCAGCAGTTTACTGGGAAATCAGCCCCAGCATTTT. The encoded protein is CASSLLGNQPQHF.

The chain links TRBV6-5 to TRBJ2-7; 12 nucleotides agree with TRBD2. V trimming: 1 base; J trimming: 5 bases; junction bases outside the gene matches: 6. The CDR3 has 16 residues. CDR1 is MNHEY and CDR2 is SVGAGI in the germline V gene. The CDR3 region is CASSYFPTSGGNEQYF. As DNA, the CDR3 is TGTGCCAGCAGTTACTTCCCGACTAGCGGGGGCAACGAGCAGTACTTC.

This clone was detected only a few times. The rearrangement links TRBV10-3 to TRBJ1-2; tentatively, D is TRBD1 (5 bases). Trimming shortened V by 6 bases and J by 1 base, and 9 bases separated the two germline ends. Germline loops: CDR1 ENHRY, CDR2 SYGVKD. This CDR3 is 13 amino acids long. CDR3 region: CAISRVGNYGYTF. CDR3 sequence (DNA): TGTGCCATCAGCAGGGTGGGTAACTATGGCTACACCTTC.

This chain connects TRBV29-1 to TRBJ1-5; D remains unclear. This CDR3 has 13 amino acids. The germline V gene encodes CDR1 SQVTM and CDR2 ANQGSEA. Trimming stripped 4 bases from V and 3 bases from J, with 10 bases between. For the CDR3, the DNA is TGCAGCGTTGTTACGGGGATCAATCAGCCCCAGCATTTT. It encodes CSVVTGINQPQHF.

V is TRBV9 and J is TRBJ2-1; 8 positions agree with TRBD2. CDR1 is SGDLS and CDR2 is YYNGEE in the germline V gene. CDR3 size: 14 residues. V shed 3 bases, J shed 10 bases, and the junction held 9 bases outside the gene matches. The CDR3 spells CASSATGGAGEQFF. CDR3 nucleotide sequence: TGTGCCAGCAGCGCGACCGGGGGGGCCGGAGAGCAGTTCTTC.

The chain couples TRBV7-9 to TRBJ2-5; 7 bases are shared with TRBD2. Unmatched junction bases numbered 16, after V lost 5 bases and J lost 4 bases. There are 17 residues in the CDR3. Germline CDR1 and CDR2: SEHNR and FQNEAQ (reference sequence). CDR3 bases: TGTGCCAGCAGCGCCGCGCGTTCGGGGGGTTTGGGAGAGACCCAGTACTTC. This codes for CASSAARSGGLGETQYF.

The CDR3 DNA sequence: TGTGCCAGCAGTTTCGACAGGGGCTCCTACGAGCAGTACTTC. This gives the protein CASSFDRGSYEQYF. The chain uses TRBV27 and TRBJ2-7, with 8 bases lining up with TRBD1. CDR1 and CDR2 from the germline V gene are MNHEY and SMNVEV (reference sequence). After removal of 3 bases from V and 0 bases from J, the junction contained 1 base not matched to a gene. CDR3 length equals 14 residues.

The rearrangement uses TRBV5-1 and TRBJ1-1; 11 bases align to TRBD1. Trimming at V came to 6 bases and at J to 4 bases, leaving 11 bases not matched to a gene. Germline values: CDR1 SGHRS, CDR2 YFSETQ. This CDR3 region has 16 residues. This CDR3 reads CASNLNPGTGGTEAFF. CDR3 nucleotides: TGCGCCAGCAACCTCAATCCTGGGACAGGGGGCACTGAAGCTTTCTTT.

V gene TRBV5-4 combines with J gene TRBJ1-1, with 8 positions matching TRBD1. The CDR3 covers 14 residues. V lost 6 bases, J lost 1 base, and 5 bases stayed unmatched. In germline, CDR1 is SGHNT, CDR2 YYREEE (reference sequence). CDR3 sequence (DNA): TGTGCCAGCACCGACAGGGGATCGAACACTGAAGCTTTCTTT. Translated, it gives CASTDRGSNTEAFF.

The rearrangement links TRBV30 to TRBJ2-7; D is undetermined. Germline CDR1 GTSNPN, CDR2 SVGIG (reference sequence). Trimming took 3 bases from V and 0 from J, leaving 21 bases between them. The CDR3 runs 17 residues. The CDR3 DNA is TGTGCCTGGAGCAATCGGTTTGTGGGGAAAAGCTCCTACGAGCAGTACTTC. It yields the protein CAWSNRFVGKSSYEQYF.

This chain uses TRBV18 with TRBJ2-2; D is possibly TRBD1 (6 bases). The CDR3 length is 16 residues. V lost 3 bases, J lost 1 base, and 12 bases lay in between. Germline values: CDR1 KGHSH, CDR2 LQKENI. The chain's CDR3 is CASSPPGHMNTGELFF. CDR3 sequence (DNA): TGTGCCAGCTCACCCCCGGGACACATGAACACCGGGGAGCTGTTTTTT.

V gene TRBV4-1 combines with J gene TRBJ1-5; D gene ambiguous. This CDR3 has 13 amino acids. Germline assignment: CDR1 MGHRA and CDR2 YSYEKL. Trimming stripped 0 bases from V and 2 bases from J, with 2 bases between. Here the CDR3 DNA reads TGCGCCAGCAGCCAAGATGGCAATCAGCCCCAGCATTTT. Translated, it gives CASSQDGNQPQHF.

This clone was seen once. The chain recombines TRBV30 with TRBJ2-7; unclear D gene. Per germline, CDR1 GTSNPN and CDR2 SVGIG (reference sequence). The CDR3 has 13 residues. The ends were cut back, 2 bases at V and 0 bases at J, with 8 bases in the middle. The CDR3 DNA is TGTGCCTGGAGTACAACAGACTCCTACGAGCAGTACTTC. Translation: CAWSTTDSYEQYF.

This clone was observed a few times. The gene calls are TRBV6-6 and TRBJ2-5; no reliable D call. V shed 2 bases and J shed 1 base, with 2 bases lying between them. The germline CDR1 and CDR2 sequences are MNHNY and SVGAGI (reference sequence). This CDR3 spans 12 amino acids. In DNA form, the CDR3 reads TGTGCCAGCAGTTACGCCCAAGAGACCCAGTACTTC. Translation gives CASSYAQETQYF.

The CDR3 loop is CASRRDRTPTNEQYF. As DNA, the CDR3 is TGCGCCAGCAGAAGGGACAGGACGCCAACTAACGAGCAGTACTTC. The chain employs TRBV5-1 and TRBJ2-7, with 8 bases identical to TRBD1. Germline lookup yields CDR1 SGHRS and CDR2 YFSETQ. CDR3 length: 15 residues. The J segment lost 5 bases and the V segment lost 5 bases, leaving 12 bases of the junction unmatched.

The rearrangement joins TRBV30 to TRBJ1-5; TRBD1 aligns across 7 bases. This CDR3 has 15 amino acids. V gave up 0 bases and J gave up 6 bases; unmatched junction bases: 8. Germline CDR1 is GTSNPN and CDR2 is SVGIG (reference sequence). CDR3 DNA: TGTGCCTGGAGTGTCGGGACAGCGACGGGTCAGCCCCAGCATTTT. It encodes CAWSVGTATGQPQHF. The complete variable domain, with remaining parts taken from reference TRBV30 and TRBJ1-5, reads SQTIHQWPATLVQPVGSPLSLECTVEGTSNPNLYWYRQAAGRGLQLLFYSVGIGQISSEVPQNLSASRPQDRQFILSSKKLLLSDSGFYLCAWSVGTATGQPQHFGDGTRLSIL.

This clone was found a few times. This chain uses TRBV18 with TRBJ2-1; 9 bases are a match to TRBD2. Looked up from germline, CDR1 is KGHSH and CDR2 is LQKENI. The CDR3 spans 16 residues. V lost 0 bases, J lost 2 bases, and 2 bases stayed unmatched. DNA for the CDR3: TGTGCCAGCTCACCACCTAGGACTAGCGCCTACAATGAGCAGTTCTTC. Its translation is CASSPPRTSAYNEQFF. Complete variable domain (other parts from reference TRBV18 and TRBJ2-1): NAGVMQNPRHLVRRRGQEARLRCSPMKGHSHVYWYRQLPEEGLKFMVYLQKENIIDESGMPKERFSAEFPKEGPSILRIQQVVRGDSAAYFCASSPPRTSAYNEQFFGPGTRLTVL.

This clone appeared a few times. The V and J genes are TRBV29-1 and TRBJ2-3, with 7 bases lining up with TRBD1. The CDR3 consists of 14 residues. The ends lost 6 bases at V and 1 base at J; junction bases unmatched: 7. The germline V gene encodes CDR1 SQVTM and CDR2 ANQGSEA. CDR3 protein: CSVTGTARTDTQYF. CDR3 DNA: TGCAGCGTAACCGGGACAGCACGCACAGATACGCAGTATTTT.

The rearrangement links TRBV4-1 to TRBJ1-1; D unresolved. Germline assignment: CDR1 MGHRA and CDR2 YSYEKL. V dropped 2 bases and J dropped 0 bases, with 10 bases sitting between them. The CDR3 has 15 residues. In nucleotides, the CDR3 is TGCGCCAGCAGCCAAAGTACAGACCTGAACACTGAAGCTTTCTTT. Translated, it gives CASSQSTDLNTEAFF.

This chain links TRBV11-2 with TRBJ2-1; 7 bases fit TRBD2. With 2 bases clipped from V and 6 bases from J, the junction kept 4 bases outside the gene matches. This CDR3 has 14 residues. Germline lookup yields CDR1 SGHAT and CDR2 FQNNGV. The CDR3 DNA follows: TGTGCCAGCAGCTTATCTAGCGGCATCAATGAGCAGTTCTTC. Its protein product is CASSLSSGINEQFF.

The chain has TRBV5-1 and TRBJ2-1; D is unclear. The CDR3 covers 13 residues. The germline V and J ends were trimmed by 1 base and 5 bases, with 7 bases remaining between them. Germline values: CDR1 SGHRS, CDR2 YFSETQ. The CDR3, as DNA: TGCGCCAGCAGCTTGAACAGCCACAATGAGCAGTTCTTC. This sequence encodes CASSLNSHNEQFF.

The V call is TRBV29-1, the J call TRBJ2-5; unclear D gene. Germline V gene lookup returns CDR1 SQVTM and CDR2 ANQGSEA. The CDR3 is 14 amino acids. The ends were cut back, 5 bases at V and 5 bases at J, with 18 bases in the middle. The CDR3 region is CSVSAAAVGETQYF. CDR3 DNA: TGCAGCGTTTCAGCCGCGGCTGTAGGGGAGACCCAGTACTTC.

The chain uses TRBV30 and TRBJ2-3; D is possibly TRBD2 (6 bases). The CDR3 is made up of 13 amino acids. Germline CDR1 is GTSNPN and CDR2 is SVGIG (reference sequence). The V end lost 1 base, the J end lost 1 base, and 6 bases lay between the germline ends. Here the CDR3 DNA reads TGTGCCTGGAGTGGACTAGGCACAGATACGCAGTATTTT. It encodes CAWSGLGTDTQYF.

The chain links TRBV11-2 to TRBJ1-5; D not resolved. This CDR3 has 13 residues. Deletions cut 5 bases from V and 3 bases from J, with 8 bases between. CDR1 and CDR2 (germline): SGHAT, FQNNGV. DNA for the CDR3: TGTGCCAGCAGCGCAGACCTCAATCAGCCCCAGCATTTT. This sequence encodes CASSADLNQPQHF.